One and the same sample provided the 29 T cell receptor beta chains below, sequenced in a study of T-cell memory formation after mild COVID-19. MiXCR, run by TCRdb on the 5' RACE reads, gives a single entry per CDR3 protein. This sample has roughly 150,000 distinct CDR3 sequences, with around 15% found just once. Sequencing input: PBMCs or a T cell subset sorted from them (not recorded which). These receptors originate from an adult woman who had mild COVID-19 (a few samples of this study predate the infection). Cell type and time point are not known.

This rearrangement joins TRBV6-1 to TRBJ2-1; D remains ambiguous. V was cut by 7 bases and J by 5 bases, with 33 bases left in between. The CDR3 consists of 20 residues. The germline gives CDR1 MNHNS, CDR2 SASEGT. CDR3 protein: CASNTDHTRVVGAPDNEQFF. The DNA of the CDR3 is TGTGCCAGCAATACAGATCACACTCGCGTCGTTGGAGCCCCCGACAATGAGCAGTTCTTC.

V gene TRBV7-2 combines with J gene TRBJ2-2; no clear D. CDR1 SGHTA and CDR2 FQGNSA come from the germline V gene. V was pared by 1 base and J by 5 bases, with 17 bases between. The length of the CDR3 is 17 residues. The CDR3, as DNA: TGTGCCAGCAGCTTAGATGATGGGGTTCGATATACCGGGGAGCTGTTTTTT. Amino acids: CASSLDDGVRYTGELFF. Using reference TRBV7-2 and TRBJ2-2 for the parts outside the CDR3, the full variable domain is GAGVSQSPSNKVTEKGKDVELRCDPISGHTALYWYRQSLGQGLEFLIYFQGNSAPDKSGLPSDRFSAERTGGSVSTLTIQRTQQEDSAVYLCASSLDDGVRYTGELFFGEGSRLTVL.

The sample holds many counts of this clonotype. This sequence joins TRBV7-8 and TRBJ2-1; 8 bases are a match to TRBD2. The CDR3 has 17 residues. CDR1 and CDR2 (germline): SGHVS, FQNEAQ. V trimming: 1 base; J trimming: 5 bases; junction bases outside the gene matches: 10. CDR3 loop: CASSLGYGVAGHNEQFF. CDR3 coding DNA: TGTGCCAGCAGCTTAGGCTACGGTGTAGCGGGACACAATGAGCAGTTCTTC.

Only a few counts were recorded for this clonotype. The chain uses TRBV7-2 and TRBJ2-5, with no clear D. This CDR3 contains 12 residues. Germline V CDR1 and CDR2: SGHTA, FQGNSA. V lost 5 bases and J 2 bases, leaving 6 bases between the germline ends. DNA of the CDR3: TGTGCCAGCAGCGCCCAACAAGAGACCCAGTACTTC. This translates into CASSAQQETQYF.

This clonotype occurred many times. The chain joins TRBV20-1 to TRBJ2-7; TRBD2 is a possible D gene (5 bases). The germline gives CDR1 DFQATT, CDR2 SNEGSKA (reference sequence). Trimming pared 3 bases from V and 2 bases from J, leaving 11 bases between. The CDR3 covers 13 residues. The CDR3 protein is CSASYEGTYEQYF. The CDR3 nucleotides read TGCAGTGCTAGCTATGAGGGAACCTACGAGCAGTACTTC.

This clonotype was seen only a few times. The chain employs TRBV27 and TRBJ2-3; 7 nucleotides align to TRBD2. CDR1 MNHEY and CDR2 SMNVEV come from the germline V gene (reference sequence). This CDR3 spans 15 amino acids. The ends lost 4 bases at V and 2 bases at J; junction bases unmatched: 6. CDR3 in amino acids: CASSCGLEITDTQYF. For the CDR3, the DNA is TGTGCCAGCAGTTGTGGACTAGAAATCACAGATACGCAGTATTTT.

In nucleotides, the CDR3 is TGTGCCAGCAGCTCAAAAGAACCGGGACTAGCGGGAGATCCACAGTTCTTC. Translating gives CASSSKEPGLAGDPQFF. The chain carries TRBV3-1 and TRBJ2-1; 14 bases map to TRBD2. Germline V CDR1 and CDR2: LGHDT, YNNKEL (reference sequence). Trimming removed 5 bases from V and 13 bases from J; junction bases left unmatched: 16. The CDR3 contains 17 residues.

With respect to this clonotype: A read error may account for a junction end that differs from germline. The rearrangement joins TRBV7-8 to TRBJ2-2; a weak D match, TRBD2 (5 bases). Per germline, CDR1 SGHVS and CDR2 FQNEAQ. The CDR3 length is 16 residues. The CDR3 nucleotides read TGTGCCAGCAGCTTAGTTTTCGGAACGAACACCGGGGAGCTTTTTTTT. This sequence encodes CASSLVFGTNTGELFF.

In regard to this clonotype: The junction shows a germline mismatch at one end, possibly a read error. The chain's CDR3 is CASSSDSGWEWEQYF. The CDR3 DNA sequence: TGTGCCAGTAGCTCAGACAGCGGGTGGGAGTGGGAGCAGTACTTC. The chain is built from TRBV7-8 and TRBJ2-7; a possible D gene is TRBD2 (6 bases). CDR3 length: 15 amino acids. CDR1 and CDR2 (germline): SGHVS, FQNEAQ.

This clonotype has only a few counts. The V and J genes are TRBV7-3 and TRBJ2-7, with a weak D call TRBD1 (6 bases). Germline V lookup: CDR1 SGHTA, CDR2 FQGTGA. The CDR3 spans 11 residues. V gave up 5 bases and J gave up 6 bases, with 8 bases separating them. In DNA, the CDR3 is TGTGCCAGCAGCCCCAGGGGCGAGCAGTACTTC. Translated: CASSPRGEQYF.

This chain uses TRBV10-3 with TRBJ2-7; TRBD2 agrees at 11 bases. Germline V gene sequence: CDR1 ENHRY, CDR2 SYGVKD. V shed 3 bases, J shed 3 bases, and the junction held 1 base outside the gene matches. This CDR3 comprises 14 residues. The CDR3 is CAISDGTSGYEQYF. Written as DNA, the CDR3 is TGTGCCATCAGTGATGGGACTAGCGGCTACGAGCAGTACTTC.

The chain links TRBV2 to TRBJ1-5; D possibly corresponds to TRBD1 (5 bases). V lost 6 bases and J 4 bases, leaving 16 bases between the germline ends. CDR3 length equals 15 residues. In germline, CDR1 is SNHLY, CDR2 FYNNEI. As DNA, the CDR3 is TGTGCCAGCAGCTGGGGGGACCGTCAAAATCAGCCCCAGCATTTT. It codes for CASSWGDRQNQPQHF.

This clonotype turned up a few times. The rearrangement links TRBV7-2 to TRBJ2-7; tentative D call: TRBD2 (5 bases). V lost 4 bases and J lost 2, with 9 bases in between. This CDR3 is built from 13 residues. Germline CDR1 reads SGHTA; CDR2 reads FQGNSA. The CDR3 spells CASSWSGPYEQYF. In nucleotides, the CDR3 is TGTGCCAGCAGCTGGAGCGGCCCCTACGAGCAGTACTTC.

This clonotype came up a few times. This chain connects TRBV6-5 to TRBJ2-3, with a tentative D call TRBD2 (5 bases). Trimming took 8 bases from V and 6 from J, leaving 18 bases between them. CDR3 length equals 14 residues. Germline V CDR1 and CDR2: MNHEY, SVGAGI. This chain's CDR3 is CASGPSRRGDTQYF. For the CDR3, the DNA is TGTGCCAGCGGCCCTAGCAGGAGAGGCGATACGCAGTATTTT.

This clonotype was counted a few times. This rearrangement joins TRBV25-1 to TRBJ2-5; D could derive from TRBD1 or TRBD2 (5 bases each). Germline values: CDR1 MGHDK, CDR2 SYGVNS. Trimming took 3 bases from V and 4 from J, leaving 12 bases between them. This CDR3 is built from 14 residues. CDR3 sequence: CASSESTGGETQYF. The DNA of the CDR3 is TGTGCCAGCAGTGAGTCAACTGGGGGAGAGACCCAGTACTTC. Full variable domain (missing parts from reference TRBV25-1 and TRBJ2-5): EADIYQTPRYLVIGTGKKITLECSQTMGHDKMYWYQQDPGMELHLIHYSYGVNSTEKGDLSSESTVSRIRTEHFPLTLESARPSHTSQYLCASSESTGGETQYFGPGTRLLVL.

In this sample, this clonotype turned up a few times. The chain links TRBV6-5 to TRBJ1-3, with D unresolved. Trimming took 5 bases from V and 0 from J, leaving 8 bases between them. CDR3 size: 14 residues. Germline CDR1 and CDR2: MNHEY and SVGAGI. The CDR3 here is CASSRSRSGNTIYF. CDR3 sequence (DNA): TGTGCCAGCAGTAGGAGTCGCTCTGGAAACACCATATATTTT.

The sample holds a few counts of this clonotype. The chain employs TRBV24-1 and TRBJ2-2; D unclear. This CDR3 is built from 15 residues. V dropped 1 base and J dropped 1 base, with 6 bases sitting between them. CDR1 KGHDR and CDR2 SFDVKD come from the germline V gene. Here the CDR3 reads CATSDFAVNTGELFF. DNA of the CDR3: TGTGCCACCAGTGATTTCGCAGTGAACACCGGGGAGCTGTTTTTT.

The V call is TRBV5-1, the J call TRBJ2-5, with 8 bases lining up with TRBD2. There are 16 residues in the CDR3. The germline V gene has CDR1 SGHRS and CDR2 YFSETQ. V was clipped by 0 bases and J by 2 bases; unmatched bases: 6. The CDR3 region is CASSLAGGTIQETQYF. For the CDR3, the DNA is TGCGCCAGCAGCTTGGCGGGGGGGACTATTCAAGAGACCCAGTACTTC.

In this sample, this clonotype turned up a few times. The J gene is TRBJ2-3, the V gene TRBV12-3 or TRBV12-4; possibly TRBD1 or TRBD2 for D (5 bases each). Trimming shortened V by 6 bases and J by 5 bases, and 18 bases separated the two germline ends. This CDR3 has 15 residues. The DNA of the CDR3 is TGTGCCAGCAGCCGACTATTGGGGCAAAAAGATACGCAGTATTTT. Its protein is CASSRLLGQKDTQYF.

This clonotype was counted a few times. The chain couples TRBV7-9 to TRBJ2-3; maybe TRBD1 (6 bases). The CDR3 is 16 residues long. V was trimmed by 5 bases and J by 1 base, leaving 16 bases between them. The germline V gene encodes CDR1 SEHNR and CDR2 FQNEAQ (reference sequence). The CDR3 loop is CASSDAGAKGTDTQYF. CDR3 coding DNA: TGTGCCAGCAGCGATGCAGGGGCGAAGGGCACAGATACGCAGTATTTT. The whole variable domain, remainder taken from reference TRBV7-9 and TRBJ2-3, is DTGVSQNPRHKITKRGQNVTFRCDPISEHNRLYWYRQTLGQGPEFLTYFQNEAQLEKSRLLSDRFSAERPKGSFSTLEIQRTEQGDSAMYLCASSDAGAKGTDTQYFGPGTRLTVL.

The chain recombines TRBV12-3 or TRBV12-4 with TRBJ2-5; tentative D call: TRBD1 (6 bases). Trimming removed 7 bases from V and 0 bases from J, with 12 bases in between. The CDR3 is 14 amino acids. The chain's CDR3 is CASTRRQDQETQYF. CDR3 in DNA: TGTGCCAGCACCAGAAGACAGGACCAAGAGACCCAGTACTTC.

The chain has TRBV15 and TRBJ2-7, with 10 bases identical to TRBD1. The CDR3 consists of 13 residues. With V trimmed by 5 bases and J by 5 bases, 3 bases remained unmatched. The germline gives CDR1 LNHNV, CDR2 YYDKDF (reference sequence). This CDR3 is CATSLDRGDEQYF. As DNA, the CDR3 is TGTGCCACCAGCCTGGACAGGGGGGACGAGCAGTACTTC.

V gene TRBV20-1 combines with J gene TRBJ2-5; TRBD2 matches 9 bases. CDR3 length equals 15 residues. Germline CDR1 and CDR2: DFQATT and SNEGSKA (reference sequence). J lost 1 base, V lost 6 bases, and 9 bases had no gene match. The CDR3 sequence: CSAPQAGGPQETQYF. The CDR3 bases are TGCAGTGCCCCCCAAGCGGGAGGACCCCAAGAGACCCAGTACTTC.

This clonotype was seen ten or more times. This chain connects TRBV6-5 to TRBJ1-6; D uncertain. The V gene lost 7 bases and the J gene lost 8 bases, with 12 bases spanning the gap. Germline-derived CDR1 and CDR2 are MNHEY and SVGAGI. The CDR3 is made up of 13 amino acids. For the CDR3, the DNA is TGTGCCAGCAATGCTTGGCGGGATTCACCCCTCCACTTT. Encoded protein: CASNAWRDSPLHF.

This CDR3 reads CATSDSQVNGYTF. As DNA, the CDR3 is TGTGCCACCAGTGATTCCCAGGTTAACGGCTACACCTTC. The V call is TRBV24-1, the J call TRBJ1-2, with D uncertain. The germline V gene has CDR1 KGHDR and CDR2 SFDVKD. The CDR3 contains 13 residues. V was clipped by 2 bases and J by 8 bases, with 11 bases between them.

In this sample, this clonotype turned up a few times. The gene calls are TRBV3-1 and TRBJ2-7; 8 bases are shared with TRBD2. J lost 3 bases, V lost 8 bases, and 12 bases had no gene match. This CDR3 has 15 residues. Germline V CDR1 and CDR2: LGHDT, YNNKEL (reference sequence). This CDR3 reads CASGTWSSGYYEQYF. The CDR3 coding sequence is TGTGCCAGCGGCACGTGGTCTAGCGGGTACTACGAGCAGTACTTC.

This clonotype was observed a few times. This chain uses TRBV7-2 with TRBJ2-7, with 8 bases that match TRBD1. Germline trimming cut 6 bases from V and 5 bases from J; bases unmatched to any gene: 6. Germline V CDR1 and CDR2: SGHTA, FQGNSA. This CDR3 has 13 amino acids. CDR3 amino acids: CASRDTGGHEQYF. The CDR3 bases are TGTGCCAGCAGGGATACAGGGGGTCACGAGCAGTACTTC.

This clonotype was observed a few times. This sequence joins TRBV7-2 and TRBJ2-7; 9 bases fit TRBD2. V trimming: 0 bases; J trimming: 4 bases; junction bases outside the gene matches: 4. CDR3 length: 15 residues. The germline V gene has CDR1 SGHTA and CDR2 FQGNSA. The CDR3 loop reads CASSLALAGGYEQYF. DNA of the CDR3: TGTGCCAGCAGCTTAGCGCTGGCGGGGGGGTACGAGCAGTACTTC.

This clonotype was seen more than once but under ten times. The V call is TRBV7-2, the J call TRBJ2-5, with a possible D match to TRBD2 (5 bases). The CDR3 contains 13 residues. The ends were cut back, 4 bases at V and 1 base at J, with 7 bases in the middle. The V gene's germline CDR1 is SGHTA and CDR2 FQGNSA. The CDR3 DNA follows: TGTGCCAGCAGCTGGACTTTCCAAGAGACCCAGTACTTC. Protein sequence: CASSWTFQETQYF.